The TCR beta chain described here comes from a study of blood T cell repertoires in COVID-19. Study context: The analysed material was cDNA or gDNA that came from T cells, B-cell-depleted T cells, or PBMCs.

As processed by the authors: Estimation of nucleated cell counts relied on the amplification of reference gene primers. Profiling relied on immunoSEQ multiplex PCR, and the TCRdb table lists in-frame clones only, not all of them. V, J and clone size were drawn from that table, and D and trimming were deduced from the DNA. The table shows 87,000 or so clones, with about 88% occurring only once. The CDR3 totals 16 residues. V dropped 4 bases and J dropped 1; count of bases not matched to a gene: 9. From germline, CDR1 is SGHNT and CDR2 YYREEE (reference sequence). The genes are TRBV5-4 and TRBJ2-5, with 8 nucleotides matching TRBD2. Sequencing was carried out using peripheral blood. This clonotype was obtained from a man aged 40-55 years with acute or convalescent COVID-19. CDR3 amino acids: CASSPWAGGSQETQYF. The CDR3 DNA reads as TGTGCCAGCAGCCCATGGGCGGGGGGAAGCCAAGAGACCCAGTACTTC.